These 31 T cell receptor beta chains were all obtained from the same sample, sequenced in a study of T cells in Graves' hyperthyroidism and ophthalmopathy. The investigators amplified TCR beta CDR3 regions from RNA transcripts. In the first-round RT-PCR of the TCR CDR3, the HTBI primer set was used. In TCRdb, the multiplex PCR reads were re-called with MiXCR into one record per CDR3 protein. This sample yields some 510,000 distinct CDR3 sequences, of which around 21% are seen a single time; around a quarter belongs to the top ten. The specimen sequenced was blood. The receptors originated from a man aged 18-30 years with Graves' hyperthyroidism.

There are many counts of this clonotype. The chain employs TRBV12-3 or TRBV12-4 and TRBJ1-2; perhaps TRBD1 as D (5 bases). The CDR3 is made up of 14 amino acids. The germline V and J ends were trimmed by 5 bases and 3 bases, with 13 bases remaining between them. CDR3 nucleotides: TGTGCCAGCAGTATCCTGGGGGTTGACTATGGCTACACCTTC. Its translation: CASSILGVDYGYTF.

This clonotype has at least ten counts. This chain joins TRBV19 and TRBJ2-7; maybe TRBD1 (7 bases). Trimming left V 4 bases short and J 4 bases short, with 11 bases between. The CDR3 extends over 13 amino acids. The germline V gene encodes CDR1 LNHDA and CDR2 SQIVND (reference sequence). CDR3 amino acids: CASSTGGNYEQYF. The DNA of the CDR3 is TGTGCCAGTAGTACAGGGGGGAATTACGAGCAGTACTTC.

J is TRBJ2-5 and V is TRBV13, with 7 bases fitting TRBD2. CDR1 and CDR2 from the germline V gene are PRHDT and FYEKMQ (reference sequence). The CDR3 length is 16 residues. V lost 5 bases to trimming and J lost 2 bases; unmatched junction nucleotides: 11. The CDR3, as DNA: TGTGCCAGCAGCCCCCAGTGGGGAGGGGAACAAGAGACCCAGTACTTC. Protein sequence: CASSPQWGGEQETQYF. Based on the CDR3 plus reference TRBV13 and TRBJ2-5, the full variable domain is AAGVIQSPRHLIKEKRETATLKCYPIPRHDTVYWYQQGPGQDPQFLISFYEKMQSDKGSIPDRFSAQQFSDYHSELNMSSLELGDSALYFCASSPQWGGEQETQYFGPGTRLLVL.

This clonotype was observed many times. The DNA of the CDR3 is TGTGCCAGCAGTGCGGCAGGGCGAGGGGAGACCCAGTACTTC. Amino acid sequence: CASSAAGRGETQYF. The chain is built from TRBV6-1 and TRBJ2-5; D tentatively reads TRBD1 or TRBD2 (5 bases each). Germline V gene data show CDR1 as MNHNS and CDR2 as SASEGT. There are 14 residues in the CDR3. V lost 4 bases, J lost 5 bases, and 14 bases lay in between.

As regards this clonotype: One junction end does not reproduce the germline sequence, and a read error may be involved. The chain uses TRBV12-3 or TRBV12-4 and TRBJ1-1; D is uncertain. The length of the CDR3 is 12 residues. Here the CDR3 DNA reads TGTGCCAGCAGTTTTTCCACCCAGGTGTTGTGCTTT. This sequence encodes CASSFSTQVLCF.

The chain couples TRBV7-9 to TRBJ1-2; no firm D call. The V gene lost 1 base and the J gene lost 0 bases, with 9 bases spanning the gap. This CDR3 is 15 amino acids long. The germline gives CDR1 SEHNR, CDR2 FQNEAQ (reference sequence). The CDR3 nucleotides read TGTGCCAGCAGCTTAGGCTCAAATTCTAACTATGGCTACACCTTC. Translated, it gives CASSLGSNSNYGYTF.

This clonotype was counted ten times or more. The J gene is TRBJ1-3, the V gene TRBV29-1; the D is unclear. The CDR3 runs to 14 residues. V dropped 6 bases and J dropped 3 bases, with 15 bases sitting between them. Germline V CDR1 and CDR2: SQVTM, ANQGSEA. CDR3 in DNA: TGCAGCGTGACGAACCGACCTATTGGAAACACCATATATTTT. Protein: CSVTNRPIGNTIYF.

As for this clonotype: A single base separates this from a much larger clone, so it may be a read error. This rearrangement joins TRBV28 to TRBJ1-2; D gene ambiguous. Deletions cut 3 bases from V and 8 bases from J, with 34 bases between. This CDR3 region has 20 residues. Per the germline V gene, CDR1 is MDHEN and CDR2 is SYDVKM. Here the CDR3 reads CASSLPFWVLVPPGLQGYTF. The CDR3 region has the DNA TGTGCCAGCAGTTTGCCGTTTTGGGTCCTCGTACCCCCCGGGCTACAAGGCTACACCTTC.

This clonotype was seen more than once but under ten times. Here the CDR3 reads CASSEAPGSNQPQHF. CDR3 in DNA: TGTGCCAGCAGTGAAGCGCCAGGGAGCAATCAGCCCCAGCATTTT. The V and J genes are TRBV2 and TRBJ1-5, with D possibly matching TRBD1 (5 bases). This CDR3 has 15 amino acids. V was clipped by 0 bases and J by 1 base, with 7 bases between them. The V gene's germline CDR1 is SNHLY and CDR2 FYNNEI.

This clonotype was observed many times. The chain employs TRBV6-1 and TRBJ2-5; D is ambiguous. Germline values: CDR1 MNHNS, CDR2 SASEGT. The CDR3 loop spans 12 amino acids. V was shortened by 6 bases and J by 5 bases, with 10 bases between the two germline ends. The CDR3 sequence is CASSSTMETQYF. The DNA for the CDR3 is TGTGCCAGCAGCTCTACCATGGAGACCCAGTACTTC.

This clonotype was found many times. The CDR3 loop reads CAISLQGEYTEAFF. The CDR3 nucleotides read TGTGCCATCAGTCTCCAGGGGGAGTACACTGAAGCTTTCTTT. This chain connects TRBV10-3 to TRBJ1-1; TRBD1 matches 7 bases. Germline V gene lookup returns CDR1 ENHRY and CDR2 SYGVKD. The V and J ends lost 5 bases and 3 bases, in that order; junction bases with no gene match: 6. CDR3 length equals 14 residues.

The chain recombines TRBV14 with TRBJ2-7, with D perhaps assigned TRBD1 or TRBD2 (5 bases each). Trimming removed 4 bases at V and 2 bases at J, with 12 bases between. Germline V gives CDR1 SGHDN, CDR2 FVKESK. The CDR3 is 14 amino acids. CDR3 loop: CASSPGLWAYEQYF. The CDR3 DNA is TGTGCCAGCAGCCCGGGGCTATGGGCCTACGAGCAGTACTTC.

This clonotype was counted ten times or more. The genes are TRBV6-1 and TRBJ2-7; 10 bases line up with TRBD2. Trimming took 6 bases from V and 6 from J; bases not matched to a gene: 11. Germline CDR1 MNHNS, CDR2 SASEGT. The CDR3 runs 15 residues. CDR3 loop: CASSPAGGLRSEQYF. Written as DNA, the CDR3 is TGTGCCAGCAGCCCAGCGGGGGGGCTGAGAAGCGAGCAGTACTTC.

This clonotype appeared many times. The J gene is TRBJ2-5, the V gene TRBV6-5; 7 nucleotides match TRBD2. This CDR3 comprises 15 residues. J was trimmed by 1 base and V by 0 bases; bases with no gene match: 2. Germline V CDR1 and CDR2: MNHEY, SVGAGI. DNA for the CDR3: TGTGCCAGCAGTTACTCCGCTAGCGGCCAAGAGACCCAGTACTTC. It yields the protein CASSYSASGQETQYF.

J is TRBJ2-7 and V is TRBV12-3 or TRBV12-4; 7 nucleotides match TRBD2. The CDR3 is 14 residues long. The J segment lost 4 bases and the V segment lost 1 base, leaving 4 bases of the junction unmatched. CDR3 nucleotides: TGTGCCAGCAGTTTAGGGCGGGGGAAATACGAGCAGTACTTC. Translating it yields CASSLGRGKYEQYF.

There are many counts of this clonotype. The chain couples TRBV30 to TRBJ2-7, with 8 bases lining up with TRBD1. Germline assignment: CDR1 GTSNPN and CDR2 SVGIG (reference sequence). The J segment lost 5 bases and the V segment lost 0 bases, leaving 3 bases of the junction unmatched. The CDR3 consists of 13 residues. The DNA of the CDR3 is TGTGCCTGGAGTGTCCAGGGGGCCGACGAGCAGTACTTC. As protein: CAWSVQGADEQYF.

The rearrangement joins TRBV15 to TRBJ1-3; TRBD1 is a possible D gene (5 bases). The germline CDR1 and CDR2 sequences are LNHNV and YYDKDF (reference sequence). Trimming pared 0 bases from V and 0 bases from J, leaving 15 bases between. The CDR3 spans 18 residues. The CDR3 bases are TGTGCCACCAGCAGAGACTGGGGGACGGATCGCTCTGGAAACACCATATATTTT. Its protein is CATSRDWGTDRSGNTIYF.

This clonotype was seen just once. CDR3 nucleotide sequence: TGCGCCAGCAGCTTGGCCCTTCCAGGGTCGGCTGGCTACACCTTC. This encodes CASSLALPGSAGYTF. The chain joins TRBV5-1 to TRBJ1-2, with D maybe TRBD1 (5 bases). Germline CDR1 and CDR2: SGHRS and YFSETQ. This CDR3 comprises 15 residues. The V end lost 0 bases, the J end lost 7 bases, and 16 bases lay between the germline ends.

This clonotype was observed at least ten times. The chain links TRBV28 to TRBJ2-7; D gene unclear. The CDR3 consists of 15 residues. Germline CDR1 and CDR2: MDHEN and SYDVKM. Trimming shortened V by 5 bases and J by 3 bases, and 17 bases separated the two germline ends. The CDR3 DNA reads TGTGCCAGCAGTCCCCACGGACCTATCGACTACGAGCAGTACTTC. Translating it yields CASSPHGPIDYEQYF.

This clonotype was observed at least ten times. The chain has TRBV18 and TRBJ1-1, with D unresolved. Germline V gene lookup returns CDR1 KGHSH and CDR2 LQKENI. Trimming took 5 bases from V and 3 from J, leaving 10 bases between them. CDR3 length: 13 amino acids. This chain's CDR3 is CASSTGRDTEAFF. The CDR3 DNA is TGTGCCAGCTCAACCGGGAGGGACACTGAAGCTTTCTTT.

This clonotype came up many times. The rearrangement uses TRBV6-2 or TRBV6-3 and TRBJ1-2; D is uncertain. The CDR3 is made up of 17 amino acids. V was pared by 2 bases and J by 2 bases, with 18 bases between. CDR1 MNHEY and CDR2 SVGEGT come from the germline V gene. Here the CDR3 reads CASSYMEAEYNNYGYTF. The CDR3 coding sequence is TGTGCCAGCAGTTACATGGAGGCGGAGTACAACAACTATGGCTACACCTTC.

The chain joins TRBV18 to TRBJ1-5, with D uncertain. This CDR3 has 14 residues. Per germline, CDR1 KGHSH and CDR2 LQKENI. V lost 0 bases and J 6 bases, leaving 9 bases between the germline ends. In DNA form, the CDR3 reads TGTGCCAGCTCACCACCGGGGTTAGGTCAGCCCCAGCATTTT. It codes for CASSPPGLGQPQHF.

This clonotype has a count of ten or more. The chain is built from TRBV2 and TRBJ1-1, with D hard to call. The length of the CDR3 is 13 residues. The V and J ends lost 5 bases and 0 bases respectively, with 7 bases between them. Germline CDR1 SNHLY, CDR2 FYNNEI. This CDR3 reads CASSKGMNTEAFF. CDR3 coding DNA: TGTGCCAGCAGTAAGGGTATGAACACTGAAGCTTTCTTT.

This clonotype was counted ten times or more. The J gene is TRBJ1-2, the V gene TRBV27; D may be TRBD1 (6 bases). Trimming left V 6 bases short and J 8 bases short, with 16 bases between. The CDR3 extends over 13 amino acids. CDR1 and CDR2 (germline): MNHEY, SMNVEV (reference sequence). The CDR3 DNA reads TGTGCCAGCAGCCCTAACACAGGGCACGGCTACACCTTC. The encoded protein is CASSPNTGHGYTF.

This clonotype was counted a few times. The J gene is TRBJ2-2, the V gene TRBV20-1, with D possibly matching TRBD2 (5 bases). V dropped 3 bases and J dropped 0 bases, with 5 bases sitting between them. Germline CDR1 reads DFQATT; CDR2 reads SNEGSKA (reference sequence). The CDR3 loop spans 13 amino acids. The CDR3 here is CSASGTNTGELFF. CDR3 nucleotides: TGCAGTGCTAGCGGGACGAACACCGGGGAGCTGTTTTTT.

This clonotype has ten or more counts. The chain couples TRBV28 to TRBJ1-5; D is perhaps TRBD1 (5 bases). CDR3 length: 16 residues. Trimming pared 7 bases from V and 0 bases from J, leaving 16 bases between. CDR1 is MDHEN, CDR2 SYDVKM, per germline. CDR3 nucleotides: TGTGCCAGCATCCCAAGACAGTCCCTTAGCAATCAGCCCCAGCATTTT. Its protein is CASIPRQSLSNQPQHF.

At least ten counts were recorded for this clonotype. V gene TRBV29-1 combines with J gene TRBJ1-2, with 9 nucleotides matching TRBD1. Germline values: CDR1 SQVTM, CDR2 ANQGSEA. The CDR3 has 13 amino acids. With V trimmed by 6 bases and J by 8 bases, 10 bases remained unmatched. Here the CDR3 reads CSVLGTGRGGYTF. The CDR3 nucleotides read TGCAGCGTCTTAGGGACAGGGAGAGGCGGCTACACCTTC.

There are many counts of this clonotype. The rearrangement uses TRBV28 and TRBJ2-7; D perhaps matches TRBD1 (6 bases). Trimming left V 10 bases short and J 4 bases short, with 17 bases between. The CDR3 covers 13 residues. The germline gives CDR1 MDHEN, CDR2 SYDVKM. CDR3 sequence reads: CATRDMANYEQYF. The CDR3 DNA reads as TGTGCCACCCGGGACATGGCTAATTACGAGCAGTACTTC.

The chain carries TRBV11-2 and TRBJ2-6, with 9 positions matching TRBD2. The junction had 12 bases not matched to a gene; V was cut back by 0 bases and J by 0 bases. The V gene's germline CDR1 is SGHAT and CDR2 FQNNGV. The CDR3 contains 21 residues. The CDR3 sequence is CASSLDWRASGVSSGANVLTF. The DNA for the CDR3 is TGTGCCAGCAGCTTAGATTGGAGGGCTAGCGGGGTTAGCTCTGGGGCCAACGTCCTGACTTTC.

This clonotype turned up a few times. The V and J genes are TRBV2 and TRBJ2-2; D uncertain. Trimming pared 1 base from V and 2 bases from J, leaving 17 bases between. The CDR3 sequence is 18 residues long. Per germline, CDR1 SNHLY and CDR2 FYNNEI. In DNA, the CDR3 is TGTGCCAGCAGTGAAGGGCCCCAGGTGGGCCTAAACACCGGGGAGCTGTTTTTT. It yields the protein CASSEGPQVGLNTGELFF.

This clonotype was found many times. This rearrangement joins TRBV12-3 or TRBV12-4 to TRBJ1-5; D perhaps matches TRBD1 (6 bases). CDR3 length equals 17 residues. V was cut by 6 bases and J by 4 bases, with 22 bases left in between. In nucleotides, the CDR3 is TGTGCCAGCAGCCAAGAGGGCATACCACAGGGTAATCAGCCCCAGCATTTT. Its protein product is CASSQEGIPQGNQPQHF.